The subject of this entry is one TCR beta chain. TCRdb passed the 5' RACE reads through MiXCR, listing each CDR3 protein once. The repertoire holds some 110,000 distinct CDR3 sequences, with roughly an eighth as singletons. This entry is derived from a study of T-cell memory formation after mild COVID-19. Germline trimming cut 1 base from V and 0 bases from J; bases unmatched to any gene: 6. Germline CDR1 LGHDT, CDR2 YNNKEL (reference sequence). This CDR3 is 17 amino acids long. The sample taken for sequencing was PBMCs or a T cell subset sorted from them (not recorded which). The receptor was isolated from an adult woman who had mild COVID-19 (a few samples of this study predate the infection). Cell type and time point are not known. The chain carries TRBV3-1 and TRBJ2-7, with 10 nucleotides matching TRBD1. The CDR3, as DNA: TGTGCCAGCAGCCAAGCCGGGACAGGGGTCGGCTCCTACGAGCAGTACTTC. Translated: CASSQAGTGVGSYEQYF.